One and the same sample provided the 20 T cell receptor beta chains below, sequenced in a study of T cells in localized non-small cell lung cancer. The data were produced by immunoSEQ multiplex PCR, yet TCRdb's version contains in-frame clones alone and is incomplete. The sample includes 30,000 to 35,000 clones, about 88% of them seen just once. This specimen consisted of peripheral blood, obtained before any cancer treatment. The source of these receptors is a female donor over 55 with stage I lung adenocarcinoma.

The chain combines TRBV5-1 with TRBJ2-7; D call uncertain. This CDR3 region has 13 residues. Between the trimmed V and J ends, which lost 0 bases and 6 bases, there was a span of 10 bases. Germline CDR1 SGHRS, CDR2 YFSETQ. The CDR3 here is CASSLDGVVEQYF. In DNA, the CDR3 is TGCGCCAGCAGCTTGGATGGGGTAGTCGAGCAGTACTTC.

The V call is TRBV7-9, the J call TRBJ2-7, with D maybe TRBD2 (6 bases). The CDR3 runs to 12 residues. Trimming cost V 5 bases and J 4 bases, with 9 bases left between them. CDR1 and CDR2 from the germline V gene are SEHNR and FQNEAQ (reference sequence). The CDR3 bases are TGTGCCAGCAGCCGCGGGGATTACGAGCAGTACTTC. It specifies CASSRGDYEQYF.

V gene TRBV28 combines with J gene TRBJ2-3; 12 nucleotides agree with TRBD2. The junction had 17 bases not matched to a gene; V was cut back by 6 bases and J by 1 base. The CDR3 is 20 residues long. CDR1 is MDHEN and CDR2 is SYDVKM in the germline V gene. The CDR3 reads CASRQRLAGAYETRTDTQYF. The DNA of the CDR3 is TGTGCCAGCAGACAGCGACTAGCGGGAGCCTACGAGACCCGCACAGATACGCAGTATTTT.

This clone has more than one count but fewer than ten. V is TRBV7-9 and J is TRBJ1-1; D is ambiguous. The CDR3 covers 15 residues. Germline-derived CDR1 and CDR2 are SEHNR and FQNEAQ (reference sequence). V lost 5 bases and J lost 0, with 13 bases in between. CDR3 sequence: CASSLGVGMNTEAFF. CDR3 in DNA: TGTGCCAGCAGCCTCGGGGTTGGGATGAACACTGAAGCTTTCTTT.

On this clone: Compared with germline, one end of the junction differs, possibly owing to a read error. The rearrangement uses TRBV18 and TRBJ2-5, with TRBD2 as a possible D gene (6 bases). This CDR3 spans 13 amino acids. The germline CDR1 and CDR2 sequences are KGHSH and LQKENI. The CDR3 spells CASSPGLQEAQYF. CDR3 DNA: TGTGCCAGCTCACCGGGACTCCAAGAGGCCCAGTACTTC.

A single count supports this clone. The CDR3 region has the DNA TGTGCCAGCAGCCCAGGTAGCGGGACAAGCTCCTACGAGCAGTACTTC. It translates to CASSPGSGTSSYEQYF. This chain links TRBV7-2 with TRBJ2-7, with 8 bases identical to TRBD2. The CDR3 has 16 amino acids. Germline V gene lookup returns CDR1 SGHTA and CDR2 FQGNSA. Trimming took 5 bases from V and 0 from J; bases not matched to a gene: 9.

The CDR3 DNA reads TGTGCCAGCAGCCAGCGGGACAGAATGAACACTGAAGCTTTCTTT. It codes for CASSQRDRMNTEAFF. The chain recombines TRBV4-2 with TRBJ1-1; 7 bases map to TRBD1. The CDR3 sequence is 15 residues long. Germline values: CDR1 LGHNA, CDR2 YNFKEQ. V was clipped by 3 bases and J by 0 bases; unmatched bases: 4.

This chain joins TRBV18 and TRBJ2-7; D ambiguous. CDR1 is KGHSH, CDR2 LQKENI, per germline. Trimming stripped 5 bases from V and 3 bases from J, with 8 bases between. This CDR3 spans 12 amino acids. CDR3 in amino acids: CASSSENYEQYF. As DNA, the CDR3 is TGTGCCAGCTCATCCGAGAACTACGAGCAGTACTTC.

This CDR3 reads CASSGEDRAYEQYF. CDR3 coding DNA: TGTGCCAGCAGCGGGGAGGACAGGGCCTACGAGCAGTACTTC. The rearrangement links TRBV7-8 to TRBJ2-7; 8 nucleotides align to TRBD1. Germline loops: CDR1 SGHVS, CDR2 FQNEAQ. The V and J ends lost 5 bases and 2 bases, in that order; junction bases with no gene match: 5. The CDR3 consists of 14 residues. The complete variable domain, with remaining parts taken from reference TRBV7-8 and TRBJ2-7, reads GAGVSQSPRYKVAKRGQDVALRCDPISGHVSLFWYQQALGQGPEFLTYFQNEAQLDKSGLPSDRFFAERPEGSVSTLKIQRTQQEDSAVYLCASSGEDRAYEQYFGPGTRLTVT.

The chain recombines TRBV4-3 with TRBJ2-1; 14 bases are shared with TRBD2. Germline CDR1 is LGHNA and CDR2 is YSLEER. The CDR3 extends over 17 amino acids. Trimming cost V 0 bases and J 12 bases; bases outside gene matches: 10. Written as DNA, the CDR3 is TGCGCCAGCAGCCAAGAAACGGGACTAGCGGGAGTTTCATCGCAGTTCTTC. This encodes CASSQETGLAGVSSQFF.

The V gene is TRBV2, the J gene TRBJ2-3, with 7 bases aligning to TRBD2. V lost 4 bases to trimming and J lost 5 bases; unmatched junction nucleotides: 12. Per germline, CDR1 SNHLY and CDR2 FYNNEI. This CDR3 contains 16 residues. The CDR3 loop reads CASSVDGARGGDTQYF. CDR3 DNA sequence: TGTGCCAGCAGTGTCGACGGGGCCCGCGGGGGAGATACGCAGTATTTT.

The chain is built from TRBV5-1 and TRBJ2-1; 8 bases align to TRBD1. V lost 2 bases and J lost 2; bases outside the gene matches: 6. Germline CDR1 SGHRS, CDR2 YFSETQ. CDR3 length: 16 amino acids. The CDR3: CASSFPAGGTYNEQFF. Here the CDR3 DNA reads TGCGCCAGCAGCTTCCCCGCAGGGGGCACCTACAATGAGCAGTTCTTC.

V and J are TRBV11-2 and TRBJ2-5, with TRBD2 identical over 8 bases. V lost 6 bases and J lost 4; bases outside the gene matches: 4. From germline, CDR1 is SGHAT and CDR2 FQNNGV. The length of the CDR3 is 13 residues. Here the CDR3 DNA reads TGTGCCAGCAGTTCAGCGGGAGTAGAGACCCAGTACTTC. It specifies CASSSAGVETQYF. Full variable domain (rest looked up from reference TRBV11-2 and TRBJ2-5): EAGVAQSPRYKIIEKRQSVAFWCNPISGHATLYWYQQILGQGPKLLIQFQNNGVVDDSQLPKDRFSAERLKGVDSTLKIQPAKLEDSAVYLCASSSAGVETQYFGPGTRLLVL.

The chain combines TRBV6-6 with TRBJ2-2; D not resolved. Trimming stripped 1 base from V and 4 bases from J, with 4 bases between. Per germline, CDR1 MNHNY and CDR2 SVGAGI (reference sequence). The CDR3 extends over 13 amino acids. The CDR3 DNA reads as TGTGCCAGCAGTTACTTGGGCACCGGGGAGCTGTTTTTT. Amino acids: CASSYLGTGELFF.

V is TRBV7-9 and J is TRBJ2-7; perhaps TRBD1 as D (5 bases). The ends were cut back, 2 bases at V and 0 bases at J, with 8 bases in the middle. Germline lookup yields CDR1 SEHNR and CDR2 FQNEAQ (reference sequence). This CDR3 spans 14 amino acids. CDR3 in amino acids: CASSLQGDSYEQYF. The DNA for the CDR3 is TGTGCCAGCAGCTTACAAGGGGACTCCTACGAGCAGTACTTC.

This chain links TRBV7-9 with TRBJ1-1; perhaps TRBD1 as D (6 bases). In germline, CDR1 is SEHNR, CDR2 FQNEAQ (reference sequence). The V gene lost 1 base and the J gene lost 5 bases, with 11 bases spanning the gap. The CDR3 spans 14 residues. The CDR3 loop is CASSLEHRATEAFF. The CDR3 DNA follows: TGTGCCAGCAGCTTAGAACACAGGGCGACTGAAGCTTTCTTT.

The V and J genes are TRBV5-1 and TRBJ1-4; D might be TRBD1 (6 bases). There are 15 residues in the CDR3. Trimming took off 2 bases at V and 1 base at J, with 9 bases between the two ends. Germline V gives CDR1 SGHRS, CDR2 YFSETQ. The CDR3 loop reads CASSFSQGTNEKLFF. The CDR3 DNA reads as TGCGCCAGCAGCTTCTCACAGGGAACTAATGAAAAACTGTTTTTT.

The chain links TRBV19 to TRBJ1-2; D gene uncertain. Trimming shortened V by 3 bases and J by 4 bases, and 12 bases separated the two germline ends. The CDR3 spans 14 residues. In germline, CDR1 is LNHDA, CDR2 SQIVND (reference sequence). The CDR3 nucleotides are TGTGCCAGTAGTATGGAGGAGCGAGGCTATGGCTACACCTTC. Residues: CASSMEERGYGYTF.

This clone was recorded once. The rearrangement joins TRBV10-3 to TRBJ2-1, with a possible D match to TRBD2 (6 bases). The CDR3 runs to 16 residues. Germline V gene lookup returns CDR1 ENHRY and CDR2 SYGVKD. V was shortened by 0 bases and J by 4 bases, with 13 bases between the two germline ends. CDR3 bases: TGTGCCATCAGTGAGTCAGCGGGCGCCGGGTACAATGAGCAGTTCTTC. Residues: CAISESAGAGYNEQFF.

The chain employs TRBV5-1 and TRBJ1-2; D is perhaps TRBD1 (6 bases). This CDR3 is built from 15 residues. Trimming left V 5 bases short and J 10 bases short, with 24 bases between. Germline V gene data show CDR1 as SGHRS and CDR2 as YFSETQ. The CDR3 DNA follows: TGCGCCAGCAGTTCGCACCCGGACAGACCCCCTGCCTACACCTTC. Protein: CASSSHPDRPPAYTF.